One sample yielded the 14 T cell receptor beta chains listed below, sequenced in a study of T cells in Graves' hyperthyroidism and ophthalmopathy. The TCR beta CDR3 regions underwent amplification using RNA transcripts as the source. First-round RT-PCR targeting the TCR CDR3 was performed with the HTBI primer set. TCRdb recomputed calls from the multiplex PCR reads with MiXCR, one row per CDR3 protein. Among under 300,000 distinct CDR3 sequences, roughly 15% were seen once, and the ten largest hold roughly 31%. The sample taken for sequencing was blood. Receptors originate from a woman between 45 and 60 years old with Graves' hyperthyroidism that later progressed to Graves' ophthalmopathy.

This clonotype was observed at least ten times. The J gene is TRBJ1-5, the V gene TRBV6-1; tentatively, D is TRBD1 (5 bases). The CDR3 contains 15 residues. Germline CDR1 is MNHNS and CDR2 is SASEGT. With 6 bases removed from V and 2 bases from J, the gap between germline ends came to 14 bases. The CDR3 region is CASRMPWGGNQPQHF. For the CDR3, the DNA is TGTGCCAGCAGGATGCCCTGGGGGGGCAATCAGCCCCAGCATTTT.

This rearrangement joins TRBV19 to TRBJ2-5; D may be TRBD1 (5 bases). Germline assignment: CDR1 LNHDA and CDR2 SQIVND (reference sequence). This CDR3 has 14 residues. The V end was cut by 1 base, the J end by 2 bases, with 8 bases between. The CDR3 region has the DNA TGTGCCAGTAGTATAGCTGACAGACAAGAGACCCAGTACTTC. Translating it yields CASSIADRQETQYF.

J is TRBJ1-1 and V is TRBV5-1, with no clear D. Trimming shortened V by 0 bases and J by 0 bases, and 12 bases separated the two germline ends. This CDR3 comprises 16 residues. Germline loops: CDR1 SGHRS, CDR2 YFSETQ. The CDR3 bases are TGCGCCAGCAGCTTGGATCCCGGACTCATGAACACTGAAGCTTTCTTT. Residues: CASSLDPGLMNTEAFF.

In the case of this clonotype: This may be a read error, as it is one base from a much larger clone. The V call is TRBV5-1, the J call TRBJ2-1; D unresolved. Germline assignment: CDR1 SGHRS and CDR2 YFSETQ. V dropped 4 bases and J dropped 9 bases, with 17 bases sitting between them. The CDR3 runs to 14 residues. Here the CDR3 DNA reads TGCGCCAGCAGCGCCTCTCCGAGTTCCGGTGAGCAGTTCTTC. It yields the protein CASSASPSSGEQFF.

V gene TRBV5-1 combines with J gene TRBJ1-1; D not resolved. Trimming took 0 bases from V and 4 from J, leaving 7 bases between them. The CDR3 has 13 amino acids. Looked up from germline, CDR1 is SGHRS and CDR2 is YFSETQ. Here the CDR3 reads CASSLGVGTEAFF. The CDR3, as DNA: TGCGCCAGCAGCTTGGGCGTCGGCACTGAAGCTTTCTTT.

The sample holds many counts of this clonotype. The J gene is TRBJ2-4, the V gene TRBV7-8; D gene unclear. The germline V and J ends were trimmed by 3 bases and 8 bases, with 11 bases remaining between them. CDR3 length equals 13 residues. Germline loops: CDR1 SGHVS, CDR2 FQNEAQ. The CDR3 DNA is TGTGCCAGCAGCTTTGGTTTCAGTGACATTCAGTACTTC. Protein sequence: CASSFGFSDIQYF.

This clonotype was picked up many times. The chain employs TRBV5-1 and TRBJ2-7, with D unclear. CDR3 length: 13 amino acids. Trimming left V 0 bases short and J 4 bases short, with 8 bases between. Germline-derived CDR1 and CDR2 are SGHRS and YFSETQ. The CDR3 nucleotides read TGCGCCAGCAGCTTGGGGGTGAGGTACGAGCAGTACTTC. Translation: CASSLGVRYEQYF.

This clonotype was recorded many times. The J gene is TRBJ2-3, the V gene TRBV20-1, with 10 positions matching TRBD2. Losses at the gene ends were 0 bases for V and 5 bases for J; bases not matched to a gene: 8. The CDR3 is 16 amino acids. Germline CDR1 and CDR2: DFQATT and SNEGSKA (reference sequence). The chain's CDR3 is CSARDLSGRAGDTQYF. The CDR3 bases are TGCAGTGCTAGAGATCTAAGCGGGAGGGCCGGAGATACGCAGTATTTT.

This clonotype was seen a handful of times. The chain has TRBV7-9 and TRBJ1-2, with no clear D. Germline CDR1 and CDR2: SEHNR and FQNEAQ (reference sequence). V was cut by 5 bases and J by 8 bases, with 12 bases left in between. This CDR3 contains 12 residues. The CDR3 coding sequence is TGTGCCAGCAGCCATGCCGGATGGGGCTACACCTTC. Protein: CASSHAGWGYTF.

This clonotype was recorded at least ten times. The chain carries TRBV15 and TRBJ1-1; 7 bases line up with TRBD1. The CDR3 has 14 amino acids. Trimming took 5 bases from V and 1 from J; bases not matched to a gene: 4. CDR1 and CDR2 (germline): LNHNV, YYDKDF (reference sequence). CDR3 region: CATSSGGWNTEAFF. As DNA, the CDR3 is TGTGCCACCAGCTCAGGGGGATGGAACACTGAAGCTTTCTTT. Variable domain in full (rest from reference TRBV15 and TRBJ1-1): DAMVIQNPRYQVTQFGKPVTLSCSQTLNHNVMYWYQQKSSQAPKLLFHYYDKDFNNEADTPDNFQSRRPNTSFCFLDIRSPGLGDTAMYLCATSSGGWNTEAFFGQGTRLTVV.

The table lists this clonotype with many counts. The rearrangement joins TRBV12-3 or TRBV12-4 to TRBJ1-4, with D tentatively TRBD1 (5 bases). Trimming took off 0 bases at V and 3 bases at J, with 8 bases between the two ends. This CDR3 is built from 15 residues. DNA for the CDR3: TGTGCCAGCAGTTTAGCCGGGGGTCCTAATGAAAAACTGTTTTTT. This sequence encodes CASSLAGGPNEKLFF.

The chain combines TRBV7-3 with TRBJ2-1; 7 bases align to TRBD2. J was trimmed by 0 bases and V by 6 bases; bases with no gene match: 5. This CDR3 comprises 15 residues. Per the germline V gene, CDR1 is SGHTA and CDR2 is FQGTGA. The CDR3 reads CASSLLADSYNEQFF. The DNA of the CDR3 is TGTGCCAGCAGTCTTCTAGCGGACTCCTACAATGAGCAGTTCTTC.

This chain joins TRBV7-9 and TRBJ2-3; a possible D gene is TRBD2 (6 bases). The germline V gene encodes CDR1 SEHNR and CDR2 FQNEAQ (reference sequence). This CDR3 contains 12 residues. Between the trimmed V and J ends, which lost 4 bases and 12 bases, there was a span of 14 bases. Here the CDR3 DNA reads TGTGCCAGCAGCTCTGGGACTCTAGAACAGTATTTT. Protein product: CASSSGTLEQYF.

This chain uses TRBV9 with TRBJ1-4; D remains unclear. CDR1 is SGDLS and CDR2 is YYNGEE in the germline V gene. The V gene lost 4 bases and the J gene lost 6 bases, with 13 bases spanning the gap. The length of the CDR3 is 14 residues. CDR3 protein: CASSPGLVDEKLFF. The DNA for the CDR3 is TGTGCCAGCAGCCCCGGTCTTGTGGATGAAAAACTGTTTTTT.